These 12 T cell receptor beta chains originate from one sample sequenced in a study of blood T cells in healthy people across ages. Next came a second PCR, run for roughly 6 to 11 cycles, which used a sample-barcoded 5' primer along with a J-beta primer mix. Each CDR3 protein gets one entry after TCRdb re-called the 5' RACE reads with MiXCR. The table records over 600,000 distinct CDR3 sequences, roughly 50% of them present only once. The source material was blood. These receptors originate from a man between 35 and 55 years old in good health.

This chain uses TRBV5-1 with TRBJ2-5; 8 positions agree with TRBD2. CDR1 SGHRS and CDR2 YFSETQ come from the germline V gene. Trimming cost V 0 bases and J 3 bases; bases outside gene matches: 7. The CDR3 is 16 amino acids. CDR3 nucleotides: TGCGCCAGCAGCTTGGGCGGGGGGTCCGGGGAAGAGACCCAGTACTTC. As protein: CASSLGGGSGEETQYF.

V and J are TRBV5-1 and TRBJ2-3; a weak D match, TRBD2 (5 bases). The V gene's germline CDR1 is SGHRS and CDR2 YFSETQ. V was shortened by 6 bases and J by 5 bases, with 16 bases between the two germline ends. This CDR3 spans 14 amino acids. CDR3 sequence reads: CASKFEGLGDTQYF. The CDR3 DNA reads TGCGCCAGCAAATTCGAGGGCCTCGGAGATACGCAGTATTTT.

This clonotype appeared a few times. CDR3 in amino acids: CASSPTGGNTDTQYF. For the CDR3, the DNA is TGTGCCAGCAGCCCGACAGGGGGAAACACAGATACGCAGTATTTT. The genes are TRBV28 and TRBJ2-3; the match to TRBD1 covers 9 bases. The ends lost 6 bases at V and 2 bases at J; junction bases unmatched: 6. CDR3 length: 15 residues. Germline-derived CDR1 and CDR2 are MDHEN and SYDVKM.

This chain links TRBV7-2 with TRBJ2-1; D may correspond to TRBD1 or TRBD2 (5 bases each). V lost 1 base and J lost 8, with 9 bases in between. Germline V CDR1 and CDR2: SGHTA, FQGNSA. The CDR3 runs to 13 residues. CDR3 bases: TGTGCCAGCAGCTTAGGAGGGACGCATGAGCAGTTCTTC. Protein: CASSLGGTHEQFF.

This clonotype was seen a few times. V is TRBV7-3 and J is TRBJ1-2; no firm D call. CDR3 length: 15 amino acids. The germline V gene has CDR1 SGHTA and CDR2 FQGTGA. V lost 1 base, J lost 6 bases, and 15 bases lay in between. CDR3 bases: TGTGCCAGCAGCTTAAACGGGCCGGGAAATAATGGCTACACCTTC. This encodes CASSLNGPGNNGYTF.

The chain recombines TRBV20-1 with TRBJ2-5; either TRBD1 or TRBD2 may fit D (5 bases each). Germline V gene lookup returns CDR1 DFQATT and CDR2 SNEGSKA (reference sequence). Trimming removed 5 bases from V and 3 bases from J, with 10 bases in between. CDR3 size: 12 residues. In DNA form, the CDR3 reads TGCAGTGCTCCCCGAGGGGAAGAGACCCAGTACTTC. This encodes CSAPRGEETQYF.

There are a few counts of this clonotype. The chain carries TRBV27 and TRBJ2-1; 7 bases align to TRBD1. Germline V CDR1 and CDR2: MNHEY, SMNVEV (reference sequence). Trimming at V came to 5 bases and at J to 4 bases, leaving 14 bases not matched to a gene. There are 17 residues in the CDR3. The CDR3 sequence is CASSRPLGDRVYNEQFF. The CDR3, as DNA: TGTGCCAGCAGTAGACCCCTAGGGGACAGAGTATACAATGAGCAGTTCTTC.

The chain is built from TRBV6-5 and TRBJ2-3; TRBD2 is a possible D gene (6 bases). V was pared by 2 bases and J by 2 bases, with 11 bases between. The germline gives CDR1 MNHEY, CDR2 SVGAGI. The CDR3 extends over 15 amino acids. The CDR3 nucleotides are TGTGCCAGCAGTTACGATGGGGACTCCACAGATACGCAGTATTTT. Amino acids: CASSYDGDSTDTQYF.

This clonotype was counted a few times. The chain employs TRBV6-6 and TRBJ2-5, with D tentatively TRBD2 (5 bases). The CDR3 length is 16 residues. Trimming cost V 0 bases and J 2 bases, with 13 bases left between them. CDR1 and CDR2 from the germline V gene are MNHNY and SVGAGI (reference sequence). The DNA of the CDR3 is TGTGCCAGCAGTTACTCGATCCCCAGGAGGCAAGAGACCCAGTACTTC. Its translation is CASSYSIPRRQETQYF.

The rearrangement links TRBV27 to TRBJ2-1; 13 bases match TRBD2. The CDR3 is 15 amino acids. V was clipped by 7 bases and J by 6 bases; unmatched bases: 6. The germline V gene has CDR1 MNHEY and CDR2 SMNVEV (reference sequence). In DNA form, the CDR3 reads TGTGCCAGCAACATACTAGCGGGAGGGTTCAATGAGCAGTTCTTC. This encodes CASNILAGGFNEQFF.

The chain is built from TRBV4-3 and TRBJ1-1; possible D gene TRBD1, 6 bases. In germline, CDR1 is LGHNA, CDR2 YSLEER. Trimming removed 0 bases at V and 4 bases at J, with 12 bases between. This CDR3 contains 15 residues. CDR3 sequence (DNA): TGCGCCAGCAGCCAAGATACAGGGCGTGTCACTGAAGCTTTCTTT. Protein product: CASSQDTGRVTEAFF.

This chain links TRBV3-1 with TRBJ2-1; 8 positions agree with TRBD1. Per the germline V gene, CDR1 is LGHDT and CDR2 is YNNKEL (reference sequence). The CDR3 runs to 14 residues. The ends lost 4 bases at V and 9 bases at J; junction bases unmatched: 8. CDR3 DNA: TGTGCCAGCAGCCTCCGACAGGGGTTAGGTGAGCAGTTCTTC. It specifies CASSLRQGLGEQFF.